This is a list of T cell receptor beta chains from one sample in a study. TCRdb independently ran MiXCR on the 5' RACE reads; one entry per CDR3 protein. The sample comprises 9,000 to 13,000 distinct CDR3 sequences, around 46% of which are singletons, and over 10% rests with the top ten. The specimen sequenced was tumor-infiltrating naive CD4+ T cells sorted from the breast tumor. The receptor source for this set is a female donor with breast cancer. The CDR3 runs from the conserved cysteine through the conserved F or W. Each record gives: V gene, D gene, clone size, J gene, CDR3 DNA, CDR3 protein. The D gene is left open where the match is weak. Not all rows give a size; the values are once, few, many and, for expanded clones, a class.

v_call: TRBV7-2; d_call: TRBD1; clone_size: once; j_call: TRBJ1-2; cdr3_nt: TGTGCCAGCAGCTTACCTGGGACAGGGTATGGCTACACCTTC; cdr3_aa: CASSLPGTGYGYTF
v_call: TRBV29-1; d_call: NA; clone_size: NA; j_call: TRBJ2-6; cdr3_nt: TGCAGCGTTGGACAAACAAGCGGGGCCAACGTCCTGACTTTC; cdr3_aa: CSVGQTSGANVLTF
v_call: TRBV7-3; d_call: TRBD1; clone_size: NA; j_call: TRBJ1-1; cdr3_nt: TGTGCCAGCAGCACGCCAGGGGGCGCGGAAGCTTTCTTT; cdr3_aa: CASSTPGGAEAFF
v_call: TRBV4-1; d_call: NA; clone_size: few; j_call: TRBJ1-4; cdr3_nt: TGCGCCAGCAGCCAAGAGAAGGACCTCCGTCTAAGGGGACTGTTTTTT; cdr3_aa: CASSQEKDLRLRGLFF
v_call: TRBV20-1; d_call: NA; clone_size: NA; j_call: TRBJ2-2; cdr3_nt: TGCAGTGCTAGCCGGGACGGCACCGGGGAGCTGTTTTTT; cdr3_aa: CSASRDGTGELFF
v_call: TRBV9; d_call: NA; clone_size: medium-sized; j_call: TRBJ2-1; cdr3_nt: TGTGCCAGCAGCGTAGTAATTGGGGGTGAGCAGTTCTTC; cdr3_aa: CASSVVIGGEQFF
v_call: TRBV4-2; d_call: NA; clone_size: few; j_call: TRBJ2-7; cdr3_nt: TGTGCCAGCAGCCAAGAATTATTGGGCTACGAGCAGTACTTC; cdr3_aa: CASSQELLGYEQYF
v_call: TRBV5-1; d_call: NA; clone_size: NA; j_call: TRBJ2-5; cdr3_nt: TGCGCCAGCACCCACGGGGAGACCCAGTACTTC; cdr3_aa: CASTHGETQYF
v_call: TRBV20-1; d_call: NA; clone_size: NA; j_call: TRBJ1-5; cdr3_nt: TGCAGTGTGGACAGAGGCAATCAGCCCCAGCATTTT; cdr3_aa: CSVDRGNQPQHF
v_call: TRBV4-1; d_call: NA; clone_size: once; j_call: TRBJ1-2; cdr3_nt: TGCGCCAGCAGCCAAGAATTGGCCAACACCCGCTATGGCTACACCTTC; cdr3_aa: CASSQELANTRYGYTF
v_call: TRBV7-2; d_call: TRBD2; clone_size: NA; j_call: TRBJ2-3; cdr3_nt: TGTGCCAGCAGCGCTGCTAGCGGAAGGCGAGATACGCAGTATTTT; cdr3_aa: CASSAASGRRDTQYF
v_call: TRBV5-1; d_call: TRBD1; clone_size: NA; j_call: TRBJ1-1; cdr3_nt: TGTGCCAGCAGCTTTACAGGGGGCCCTGGGGAAGCTTTCTTT; cdr3_aa: CASSFTGGPGEAFF
v_call: TRBV7-8; d_call: NA; clone_size: few; j_call: TRBJ1-4; cdr3_nt: TGTGCCAGCAGCCCTTTGACAGGAGCTAATGAAAAACTGTTTTTT; cdr3_aa: CASSPLTGANEKLFF
v_call: TRBV7-6; d_call: NA; clone_size: NA; j_call: TRBJ2-2; cdr3_nt: TGTGCCAGCAGCTTAGATTGGAATGGGGAGCTGTTTTTT; cdr3_aa: CASSLDWNGELFF
v_call: TRBV4-3; d_call: NA; clone_size: NA; j_call: TRBJ2-1; cdr3_nt: TGCGCCAGCAGCCTTCAAAGCGAGAGGGCCGATGAGCAGTTCTTC; cdr3_aa: CASSLQSERADEQFF
v_call: TRBV2; d_call: NA; clone_size: NA; j_call: TRBJ1-5; cdr3_nt: TGTGCCAGCAGTGTAGTAGCCCAACGGCCCCAGCATTTT; cdr3_aa: CASSVVAQRPQHF
v_call: TRBV20-1; d_call: NA; clone_size: NA; j_call: TRBJ1-4; cdr3_nt: TGCAGTGCCCCCGTGGACAGCGGCAATGAAAAACTGTTTTTT; cdr3_aa: CSAPVDSGNEKLFF
v_call: TRBV29-1; d_call: TRBD2; clone_size: medium-sized; j_call: TRBJ2-1; cdr3_nt: TGCAGCGTTGGACAAGCGGGACTCTCCTACAATGAGCAGTTCTTC; cdr3_aa: CSVGQAGLSYNEQFF
v_call: TRBV20-1; d_call: TRBD1; clone_size: NA; j_call: TRBJ2-7; cdr3_nt: TGCAGTGCTAGAGGGGACAGGGGATTAGGGGAGCAGTACTTC; cdr3_aa: CSARGDRGLGEQYF
v_call: TRBV15; d_call: NA; clone_size: NA; j_call: TRBJ2-3; cdr3_nt: TGTGCCACCAGCAGCCAGTATAGCGGAAGCACAGATACGCGGTATTTT; cdr3_aa: CATSSQYSGSTDTRYF
v_call: TRBV20-1; d_call: TRBD2; clone_size: medium-sized; j_call: TRBJ2-5; cdr3_nt: TGCAGTTCCACGCGGGGGGGAGAGACCCAGTACTTC; cdr3_aa: CSSTRGGETQYF
v_call: TRBV7-9; d_call: TRBD2; clone_size: NA; j_call: TRBJ2-5; cdr3_nt: TGTGCCAGCAGCAGACTAGCGGGGGAAGAGACCCAGTACTTC; cdr3_aa: CASSRLAGEETQYF
v_call: TRBV5-6; d_call: TRBD2; clone_size: few; j_call: TRBJ2-1; cdr3_nt: TGTGCCAGCAGCCGCAGGACTAGCGGGAGGCGCAATGAGCAGTTCTTC; cdr3_aa: CASSRRTSGRRNEQFF
v_call: TRBV12-3/TRBV12-4; d_call: TRBD1; clone_size: few; j_call: TRBJ1-4; cdr3_nt: TGTGCCAGCAGTCCTCGACAGGGAAAGACTGAAAAACTGTTTTTT; cdr3_aa: CASSPRQGKTEKLFF
v_call: TRBV20-1; d_call: NA; clone_size: few; j_call: TRBJ1-4; cdr3_nt: TGCAGTGCTAGAGATTTCGGACTCACTAATGAAAAACTGTTTTTT; cdr3_aa: CSARDFGLTNEKLFF
v_call: TRBV5-6; d_call: TRBD1; clone_size: NA; j_call: TRBJ2-1; cdr3_nt: TGTGCCAGCAGCTGGGGGACAGGGAGCTACAATGAGCAGTTCTTC; cdr3_aa: CASSWGTGSYNEQFF